Presented here are 23 T cell receptor beta chains from one specimen sequenced in a study of blood T cell repertoires in COVID-19. Some clones are missing from TCRdb's copy, which holds only in-frame ones; the method was immunoSEQ multiplex PCR. The sample lists some 150,000 clones, roughly 87% occurring once. Material: PBMCs or T cells enriched from blood (not recorded which). The receptors were sampled from a human donor with acute COVID-19. The donor label of this sample is uncertain.

This chain links TRBV12-3 or TRBV12-4 with TRBJ1-6; D is uncertain. The length of the CDR3 is 13 residues. Trimming pared 7 bases from V and 8 bases from J, leaving 12 bases between. The CDR3 here is CASMVGRDSPLHF. In nucleotides, the CDR3 is TGTGCCAGCATGGTTGGGAGAGATTCACCCCTCCACTTT.

V is TRBV19 and J is TRBJ1-3; D is undetermined. CDR3 size: 15 residues. CDR1 is LNHDA and CDR2 is SQIVND in the germline V gene (reference sequence). The germline V and J ends were trimmed by 9 bases and 0 bases, with 15 bases remaining between them. The CDR3 DNA reads TGTGCCAGCCAAGCCTCGCCCCTCTCTGGAAACACCATATATTTT. Amino acids: CASQASPLSGNTIYF.

This clone was found once. The chain combines TRBV5-1 with TRBJ1-5, with D possibly TRBD1 on 5 matching bases. Looked up from germline, CDR1 is SGHRS and CDR2 is YFSETQ. The V and J ends lost 3 bases and 7 bases respectively, with 17 bases between them. This CDR3 has 15 amino acids. The CDR3 loop is CASSSGGDLGQPQHF. The CDR3 DNA sequence: TGCGCCAGCAGCTCCGGGGGGGACCTCGGGCAGCCCCAGCATTTT.

The chain couples TRBV7-2 to TRBJ1-5; D is possibly TRBD1 (5 bases). There are 15 residues in the CDR3. Trimming took off 1 base at V and 11 bases at J, with 18 bases between the two ends. CDR1 is SGHTA and CDR2 is FQGNSA in the germline V gene. In DNA, the CDR3 is TGTGCCAGCAGCTTAGGACAGCGCCAGAATATGGCCCAGCATTTT. Its protein is CASSLGQRQNMAQHF.

V usage is TRBV21-1 and J usage is TRBJ2-7; the table's TRBD1 call for D was not verified on the DNA. TRBV21-1 is labeled a pseudogene. This CDR3 is built from 15 residues. The CDR3 sequence: CASSNETGGRDEQYF. The CDR3 nucleotides are TGTGCCAGCAGCAATGAGACAGGGGGCAGAGACGAGCAGTACTTC.

In this sample, this clone turned up once. The V call is TRBV30, the J call TRBJ2-7, with 7 bases that match TRBD1. CDR1 and CDR2 from the germline V gene are GTSNPN and SVGIG (reference sequence). Trimming at V came to 2 bases and at J to 5 bases, leaving 3 bases not matched to a gene. The CDR3 totals 12 residues. The CDR3 here is CAWSPTGNEQYF. The CDR3 nucleotides read TGTGCCTGGAGTCCGACAGGGAACGAGCAGTACTTC.

CDR3 DNA: TGTGCCAGTAGTATCCCGGACCGGGGGGGCTATGGCTACACCTTC. Its protein is CASSIPDRGGYGYTF. The chain links TRBV19 to TRBJ1-2; possible D gene TRBD1, 5 bases. The CDR3 totals 15 residues. The germline V gene has CDR1 LNHDA and CDR2 SQIVND (reference sequence). Trimming took 3 bases from V and 4 from J, leaving 15 bases between them.

The V gene is TRBV24-1, the J gene TRBJ2-1; 8 positions match TRBD1. CDR3 length equals 15 residues. V shed 3 bases, J shed 5 bases, and the junction held 5 bases outside the gene matches. The germline V gene has CDR1 KGHDR and CDR2 SFDVKD. The CDR3: CATSDLKTGDNEQFF. DNA of the CDR3: TGTGCCACCAGTGATCTAAAGACAGGGGACAATGAGCAGTTCTTC.

The J gene is TRBJ1-1, the V gene TRBV29-1; D possibly corresponds to TRBD1 (5 bases). CDR1 and CDR2 from the germline V gene are SQVTM and ANQGSEA. This CDR3 region has 13 residues. Trimming took 6 bases from V and 3 from J, leaving 14 bases between them. Here the CDR3 DNA reads TGCAGCGTCCTACCTCGGGGGGACACTGAAGCTTTCTTT. Residues: CSVLPRGDTEAFF.

The V call is TRBV24-1, the J call TRBJ2-1; a weak D match, TRBD2 (6 bases). V was clipped by 6 bases and J by 6 bases, with 11 bases between them. The CDR3 is made up of 13 amino acids. Germline loops: CDR1 KGHDR, CDR2 SFDVKD. CDR3 nucleotide sequence: TGTGCCACCAGTCAACCCGGGAGCAATGAGCAGTTCTTC. This translates into CATSQPGSNEQFF.

The CDR3 sequence is CAWSVHRLATGELFF. Here the CDR3 DNA reads TGTGCCTGGAGTGTACACAGACTAGCCACCGGGGAGCTGTTTTTT. J is TRBJ2-2 and V is TRBV30; TRBD2 agrees at 7 bases. The CDR3 length is 15 residues. CDR1 is GTSNPN and CDR2 is SVGIG in the germline V gene (reference sequence). The ends lost 0 bases at V and 4 bases at J; junction bases unmatched: 5.

This chain connects TRBV6-5 to TRBJ1-6; the D is unclear. The CDR3 sequence is 14 residues long. Germline V gene sequence: CDR1 MNHEY, CDR2 SVGAGI. V lost 8 bases to trimming and J lost 5 bases, with 13 bases between them. DNA for the CDR3: TGTGCCAGCTCCCCGGGATTCCATAATTCACCCCTCCACTTT. Amino acid sequence: CASSPGFHNSPLHF.

This chain links TRBV12-5 with TRBJ2-7, with a tentative D call TRBD1 (5 bases). Trimming left V 4 bases short and J 7 bases short, with 17 bases between. CDR1 and CDR2 (germline): LGHNT, FRNRAP. This CDR3 region has 14 residues. The CDR3 spells CASGSQGSSGEQYF. In DNA, the CDR3 is TGTGCTAGTGGTTCTCAGGGAAGTAGTGGAGAGCAGTACTTC.

This chain links TRBV2 with TRBJ1-2, with TRBD1 matching 9 bases. The germline V gene encodes CDR1 SNHLY and CDR2 FYNNEI. The junction had 14 bases not matched to a gene; V was cut back by 10 bases and J by 8 bases. The CDR3 totals 14 residues. The CDR3 loop is CATFRDRELLGYTF. The CDR3 bases are TGTGCCACCTTCCGGGACAGGGAGCTCTTGGGCTACACCTTC.

This clone occurred a few times. This chain links TRBV12-5 with TRBJ2-7; 7 nucleotides line up with TRBD1. Germline assignment: CDR1 LGHNT and CDR2 FRNRAP. V was pared by 8 bases and J by 6 bases, with 7 bases of the junction left unmatched. The CDR3 is 12 residues long. The CDR3 is CASQEGAGEQYF. Written as DNA, the CDR3 is TGTGCTAGTCAAGAGGGGGCAGGCGAGCAGTACTTC.

The CDR3, as DNA: TGTGCCAGCAGCAAAGCCCCCGGGGGGGCCAGGAGCTCCTACGAGCAGTACTTC. Translated, it gives CASSKAPGGARSSYEQYF. The chain combines TRBV21-1 with TRBJ2-7; the D segment call TRBD2 is taken from the table without a DNA check. TRBV21-1 is shown as a pseudogene. This CDR3 has 18 residues.

The chain has TRBV11-3 and TRBJ1-1, with 8 nucleotides matching TRBD1. Germline V gives CDR1 SGHNT, CDR2 YENEEA. Trimming cost V 4 bases and J 8 bases; bases outside gene matches: 3. The CDR3 totals 12 residues. This CDR3 is CASSSWTGEAFF. The CDR3 DNA follows: TGTGCCAGCAGCTCATGGACAGGGGAAGCTTTCTTT.

The chain recombines TRBV5-4 with TRBJ1-4; 10 bases are a match to TRBD1. In germline, CDR1 is SGHNT, CDR2 YYREEE (reference sequence). The CDR3 covers 14 residues. Trimming took 4 bases from V and 8 from J; bases not matched to a gene: 5. CDR3 nucleotide sequence: TGTGCCAGCAGCCGGACAGGGGGAAAGGAAAAACTGTTTTTT. Translation: CASSRTGGKEKLFF.

This chain links TRBV19 with TRBJ2-3; 10 bases fit TRBD1. V was pared by 3 bases and J by 3 bases, with 6 bases of the junction left unmatched. This CDR3 has 16 residues. Germline V gene lookup returns CDR1 LNHDA and CDR2 SQIVND (reference sequence). CDR3 residues: CASSIQGQGGTDTQYF. In DNA, the CDR3 is TGTGCCAGTAGTATCCAAGGACAGGGGGGAACAGATACGCAGTATTTT.

This clone has just one count. The rearrangement links TRBV11-2 to TRBJ2-3; 7 bases line up with TRBD2. This CDR3 region has 18 residues. CDR1 is SGHAT and CDR2 is FQNNGV in the germline V gene. V lost 2 bases, J lost 2 bases, and 13 bases stayed unmatched. CDR3 DNA sequence: TGTGCCAGCAGCTTATCATATGCCGGGGGGAGATACACAGATACGCAGTATTTT. Translated, it gives CASSLSYAGGRYTDTQYF.

The chain uses TRBV5-1 and TRBJ2-5, with D perhaps TRBD2 (6 bases). The germline V gene has CDR1 SGHRS and CDR2 YFSETQ. Trimming cost V 6 bases and J 5 bases, with 14 bases left between them. The CDR3 extends over 13 amino acids. CDR3 loop: CASKGQRAETQYF. The CDR3 nucleotides are TGCGCCAGCAAAGGTCAGCGGGCGGAGACCCAGTACTTC.

The genes are TRBV7-9 and TRBJ2-2; 9 nucleotides match TRBD2. The V and J ends lost 3 bases and 5 bases, in that order; junction bases with no gene match: 4. The germline gives CDR1 SEHNR, CDR2 FQNEAQ (reference sequence). The CDR3 is made up of 15 amino acids. CDR3 sequence: CASSFLTSGTGELFF. CDR3 sequence (DNA): TGTGCCAGCAGCTTTCTTACTAGCGGGACCGGGGAGCTGTTTTTT.

V usage is TRBV6-5 and J usage is TRBJ1-1, with TRBD1 matching over 7 bases. The CDR3 sequence is 12 residues long. The V segment lost 6 bases and the J segment 8 bases; nucleotides outside the gene matches: 6. Germline assignment: CDR1 MNHEY and CDR2 SVGAGI. The CDR3 protein is CASSRDSVEAFF. The CDR3 nucleotides are TGTGCCAGCAGCCGGGACAGCGTCGAAGCTTTCTTT.